These 2 T cell receptor beta chains share one sample of origin, sequenced in a study of sequential checkpoint blockade in melanoma. Produced via immunoSEQ multiplex PCR; TCRdb's table is partial and in-frame only. The table lists about 20,000 clones, 73% of them singletons. Treatment indicated: randomized to nivolumab then ipilimumab (arm A) or the reverse (arm B). Here the sequenced sample was CD8+ T cells sorted from blood (inferred from file names), taken from a patient given nivolumab and ipilimumab in sequence. The receptors were gathered from a human donor with melanoma.

The gene calls are TRBV7-9 and TRBJ2-7, with 8 nucleotides matching TRBD2. The CDR3 is 14 amino acids. The V segment lost 5 bases and the J segment 3 bases; nucleotides outside the gene matches: 6. Germline CDR1 SEHNR, CDR2 FQNEAQ (reference sequence). The CDR3 loop reads CASSHGGAGYEQYF. In DNA, the CDR3 is TGTGCCAGCAGCCACGGGGGGGCCGGCTACGAGCAGTACTTC.

The V call is TRBV19, the J call TRBJ2-2; 10 nucleotides line up with TRBD2. Germline V lookup: CDR1 LNHDA, CDR2 SQIVND (reference sequence). V trimming: 2 bases; J trimming: 5 bases; junction bases outside the gene matches: 17. The CDR3 runs 20 residues. CDR3 coding DNA: TGTGCCAGTAGTATAAGGGGGGCGTCGTATAGCGGGAGGTTAACCGGGGAGCTGTTTTTT. Amino acid sequence: CASSIRGASYSGRLTGELFF. Full variable domain (outside the CDR3, taken from reference TRBV19 and TRBJ2-2): DGGITQSPKYLFRKEGQNVTLSCEQNLNHDAMYWYRQDPGQGLRLIYYSQIVNDFQKGDIAEGYSVSREKKESFPLTVTSAQKNPTAFYLCASSIRGASYSGRLTGELFFGEGSRLTVL.